A single sample is the source of the 29 T cell receptor beta chains below, sequenced in a study of control samples from healthy donors and cancer patients. Sequencing was performed with immunoSEQ multiplex PCR; in TCRdb, only in-frame clones are kept and a portion is missing. This table holds more than 95,000 clones, nearly 95% found once. The sequenced sample was blood. These receptor sequences come from a man younger than 45 in good health.

The chain combines TRBV7-2 with TRBJ2-3; 8 bases fit TRBD2. The length of the CDR3 is 15 residues. V gave up 5 bases and J gave up 2 bases; unmatched junction bases: 6. Germline values: CDR1 SGHTA, CDR2 FQGNSA. The CDR3 bases are TGTGCCAGCAGCGGAGTAGCGGGGTTCACAGATACGCAGTATTTT. The encoded protein is CASSGVAGFTDTQYF. The full variable domain, completed using reference TRBV7-2 and TRBJ2-3, is GAGVSQSPSNKVTEKGKDVELRCDPISGHTALYWYRQSLGQGLEFLIYFQGNSAPDKSGLPSDRFSAERTGGSVSTLTIQRTQQEDSAVYLCASSGVAGFTDTQYFGPGTRLTVL.

The chain carries TRBV2 and TRBJ2-3; tentatively, D is TRBD2 (6 bases). Trimming removed 6 bases from V and 0 bases from J, with 19 bases in between. The CDR3 runs 17 residues. From germline, CDR1 is SNHLY and CDR2 FYNNEI. CDR3 sequence reads: CASSPPRLAKSTDTQYF. DNA of the CDR3: TGTGCCAGCAGCCCCCCCCGGCTAGCGAAGAGCACAGATACGCAGTATTTT. Full variable domain (remainder filled in from reference TRBV2 and TRBJ2-3): EPEVTQTPSHQVTQMGQEVILRCVPISNHLYFYWYRQILGQKVEFLVSFYNNEISEKSEIFDDQFSVERPDGSNFTLKIRSTKLEDSAMYFCASSPPRLAKSTDTQYFGPGTRLTVL.

The rearrangement joins TRBV27 to TRBJ2-2; D uncertain. Germline values: CDR1 MNHEY, CDR2 SMNVEV (reference sequence). CDR3 length equals 15 residues. Trimming removed 5 bases at V and 2 bases at J, with 12 bases between. The CDR3 reads CASSPKNYNTGELFF. The CDR3 nucleotides are TGTGCCAGCAGTCCCAAAAACTACAACACCGGGGAGCTGTTTTTT.

The gene calls are TRBV19 and TRBJ1-5; D remains ambiguous. Per the germline V gene, CDR1 is LNHDA and CDR2 is SQIVND (reference sequence). Trimming removed 3 bases at V and 1 base at J, with 10 bases between. The CDR3 contains 15 residues. CDR3 sequence (DNA): TGTGCCAGTAGTATTGGGTGGTTGAGCAATCAGCCCCAGCATTTT. Its translation is CASSIGWLSNQPQHF.

The chain links TRBV5-1 to TRBJ1-4, with TRBD1 identical over 8 bases. Germline V lookup: CDR1 SGHRS, CDR2 YFSETQ. The junction had 8 bases not matched to a gene; V was cut back by 5 bases and J by 5 bases. The CDR3 sequence is 15 residues long. CDR3 coding DNA: TGCGCCAGCAGATTGACAGGGGCGTACAATGAAAAACTGTTTTTT. Translating it yields CASRLTGAYNEKLFF.

The chain combines TRBV7-6 with TRBJ1-3; the D gene is possibly TRBD1 (5 bases). Germline values: CDR1 SGHVS, CDR2 FNYEAQ. V shed 8 bases and J shed 1 base, with 15 bases lying between them. This CDR3 comprises 15 residues. CDR3 in amino acids: CASGSVGGSGNTIYF. In DNA form, the CDR3 reads TGTGCCAGCGGATCAGTGGGGGGATCTGGAAACACCATATATTTT.

The gene calls are TRBV15 and TRBJ1-5; D is perhaps TRBD1 (5 bases). This CDR3 has 14 residues. V was trimmed by 5 bases and J by 1 base, leaving 9 bases between them. Germline CDR1 LNHNV, CDR2 YYDKDF (reference sequence). This chain's CDR3 is CATSETVSNQPQHF. The CDR3 region has the DNA TGTGCCACCAGCGAGACAGTCAGCAATCAGCCCCAGCATTTT.

This chain connects TRBV6-5 to TRBJ1-5, with D possibly matching TRBD1 (5 bases). Germline V gives CDR1 MNHEY, CDR2 SVGAGI. The CDR3 runs to 14 residues. V lost 7 bases and J 3 bases, leaving 13 bases between the germline ends. CDR3 sequence (DNA): TGTGCCAGCAAGGGGTCCCTTTTCAATCAGCCCCAGCATTTT. Translated, it gives CASKGSLFNQPQHF.

The V call is TRBV2, the J call TRBJ2-7, with D possibly being TRBD1 (7 bases). Germline V CDR1 and CDR2: SNHLY, FYNNEI. V was clipped by 6 bases and J by 2 bases, with 14 bases between them. This CDR3 contains 14 residues. CDR3 DNA: TGTGCCAGCAGGGCTGGGGGGACAGCCTACGAGCAGTACGTC. Translation gives CASRAGGTAYEQYV.

J is TRBJ2-3 and V is TRBV5-4, with 8 nucleotides matching TRBD1. Germline trimming cut 6 bases from V and 4 bases from J; bases unmatched to any gene: 13. Germline assignment: CDR1 SGHNT and CDR2 YYREEE (reference sequence). CDR3 length equals 16 residues. Written as DNA, the CDR3 is TGTGCCAGCACCAAGCGCTTGACAGGGGAATCAGATACGCAGTATTTT. This sequence encodes CASTKRLTGESDTQYF. Drawing the rest from reference TRBV5-4 and TRBJ2-3, the complete variable domain is ETGVTQSPTHLIKTRGQQVTLRCSSQSGHNTVSWYQQALGQGPQFIFQYYREEENGRGNFPPRFSGLQFPNYSSELNVNALELDDSALYLCASTKRLTGESDTQYFGPGTRLTVL.

The J gene is TRBJ1-1, the V gene TRBV19; D gene unclear. Trimming pared 5 bases from V and 0 bases from J, leaving 13 bases between. Germline CDR1 is LNHDA and CDR2 is SQIVND (reference sequence). The length of the CDR3 is 15 residues. CDR3 loop: CASSAWTLLNTEAFF. The CDR3 region has the DNA TGTGCCAGTAGTGCCTGGACCCTCTTGAACACTGAAGCTTTCTTT.

This clone has just one count. V gene TRBV6-1 combines with J gene TRBJ2-3, with TRBD1 matching 9 bases. The CDR3 runs to 18 residues. The junction had 13 bases not matched to a gene; V was cut back by 3 bases and J by 3 bases. Germline CDR1 and CDR2: MNHNS and SASEGT. The CDR3 sequence is CASSDVVAGQGRTDTQYF. The CDR3 DNA reads as TGTGCCAGCAGTGACGTCGTGGCGGGACAGGGTCGAACAGATACGCAGTATTTT.

The CDR3 DNA is TGCGCCAGCAGCTGGGAAATGGGAACTGAAGCTTTCTTT. Translated: CASSWEMGTEAFF. The V gene is TRBV5-1, the J gene TRBJ1-1; D unresolved. Germline CDR1 and CDR2: SGHRS and YFSETQ. This CDR3 spans 13 amino acids. Trimming shortened V by 3 bases and J by 5 bases, and 11 bases separated the two germline ends. The full variable domain, its missing parts supplied by reference TRBV5-1 and TRBJ1-1, is KAGVTQTPRYLIKTRGQQVTLSCSPISGHRSVSWYQQTPGQGLQFLFEYFSETQRNKGNFPGRFSGRQFSNSRSEMNVSTLELGDSALYLCASSWEMGTEAFFGQGTRLTVV.

This chain links TRBV3-1 (or the pseudogene TRBV3-2) with TRBJ2-1, with 15 nucleotides matching TRBD2. Unmatched junction bases numbered 4, after V lost 4 bases and J lost 9 bases. This CDR3 spans 15 amino acids. CDR1 is LGHDT, CDR2 YNNKEL, per germline (reference sequence). DNA for the CDR3: TGTGCCAGCAGCCGAGGGACTAGCGGGGGGAGTGAGCAGTTCTTC. Translated, it gives CASSRGTSGGSEQFF.

This chain uses TRBV27 with TRBJ1-1; D is possibly TRBD1 (5 bases). This CDR3 has 13 amino acids. Trimming shortened V by 6 bases and J by 0 bases, and 8 bases separated the two germline ends. Germline-derived CDR1 and CDR2 are MNHEY and SMNVEV (reference sequence). The CDR3 DNA sequence: TGTGCCAGCAGGGGACCTATGAACACTGAAGCTTTCTTT. Amino acids: CASRGPMNTEAFF.

The genes are TRBV28 and TRBJ1-4; possible D gene TRBD1, 6 bases. V was trimmed by 3 bases and J by 8 bases, leaving 19 bases between them. The CDR3 totals 16 residues. From germline, CDR1 is MDHEN and CDR2 SYDVKM. CDR3 loop: CASSFTLGGLSEKLFF. CDR3 nucleotide sequence: TGTGCCAGCAGTTTCACCCTTGGGGGCCTATCCGAAAAACTGTTTTTT.

The CDR3 sequence is CASASGTGGEKLFF. Here the CDR3 DNA reads TGTGCCAGCGCGTCCGGGACAGGGGGTGAAAAACTGTTTTTT. The rearrangement links TRBV2 to TRBJ1-4; the match to TRBD1 covers 11 bases. Germline V gene lookup returns CDR1 SNHLY and CDR2 FYNNEI. Trimming at V came to 8 bases and at J to 7 bases, leaving 6 bases not matched to a gene. The CDR3 runs 14 residues.

This chain uses TRBV6-4 with TRBJ2-7; 7 bases are a match to TRBD1. Trimming cost V 8 bases and J 4 bases; bases outside gene matches: 11. Germline assignment: CDR1 MRHNA and CDR2 SNTAGT. The CDR3 is 14 residues long. The CDR3 reads CASEEGGSPYEQYV. The CDR3, as DNA: TGTGCCAGCGAGGAAGGGGGCAGCCCGTACGAGCAGTACGTC.

The rearrangement links TRBV6-1 to TRBJ2-7; D may be TRBD1 (6 bases). V was pared by 2 bases and J by 6 bases, with 14 bases between. The CDR3 is 14 residues long. The V gene's germline CDR1 is MNHNS and CDR2 SASEGT. The CDR3 sequence is CASSETRGIGEQYV. Here the CDR3 DNA reads TGTGCCAGCAGTGAAACCAGGGGAATCGGCGAGCAGTACGTC.

The genes are TRBV25-1 and TRBJ2-1, with 10 bases fitting TRBD1. The CDR3 runs to 13 residues. The germline CDR1 and CDR2 sequences are MGHDK and SYGVNS. V lost 10 bases and J lost 5; bases outside the gene matches: 5. CDR3 DNA sequence: TGTGCCATCTCGGGACAGGGGAACAATGAGCAGTTCTTC. Its protein is CAISGQGNNEQFF.

The rearrangement links TRBV5-1 to TRBJ2-3; D is perhaps TRBD1 (6 bases). The V and J ends lost 1 base and 4 bases respectively, with 13 bases between them. Germline CDR1 reads SGHRS; CDR2 reads YFSETQ. The CDR3 has 15 residues. The CDR3 loop reads CASSLRGMGSDTQYF. The CDR3 coding sequence is TGCGCCAGCAGCTTGAGGGGGATGGGGTCAGATACGCAGTATTTT.

This chain joins TRBV27 and TRBJ1-6, with D perhaps matching TRBD1 (5 bases). The CDR3 totals 14 residues. Germline CDR1 is MNHEY and CDR2 is SMNVEV (reference sequence). V lost 8 bases, J lost 2 bases, and 10 bases lay in between. Here the CDR3 DNA reads TGTGCCAGCCGGAGGGACCCCTATAATTCACCCCTCCACTTT. Amino acids: CASRRDPYNSPLHF.

This rearrangement joins TRBV5-1 to TRBJ2-1; TRBD1 agrees at 9 bases. Germline CDR1 and CDR2: SGHRS and YFSETQ. The CDR3 covers 16 residues. V was pared by 4 bases and J by 6 bases, with 11 bases of the junction left unmatched. CDR3 sequence reads: CASSPLQGARGNEQFF. CDR3 in DNA: TGCGCCAGCAGCCCATTACAGGGGGCGCGAGGCAATGAGCAGTTCTTC.

This clone has just one count. The rearrangement uses TRBV7-6 and TRBJ2-3, with D possibly TRBD2 on 7 matching bases. The CDR3 loop spans 18 amino acids. Germline V gene lookup returns CDR1 SGHVS and CDR2 FNYEAQ. V shed 4 bases and J shed 0 bases, with 20 bases lying between them. CDR3 residues: CASSSNEGAGASTDTQYF. CDR3 in DNA: TGTGCCAGCAGCTCAAACGAAGGGGCGGGGGCTAGCACAGATACGCAGTATTTT. The complete variable domain, with remaining parts taken from reference TRBV7-6 and TRBJ2-3, reads GAGVSQSPRYKVTKRGQDVALRCDPISGHVSLYWYRQALGQGPEFLTYFNYEAQQDKSGLPNDRFSAERPEGSISTLTIQRTEQRDSAMYRCASSSNEGAGASTDTQYFGPGTRLTVL.

This rearrangement joins TRBV19 to TRBJ1-1; TRBD1 might be the D (5 bases). Germline CDR1 and CDR2: LNHDA and SQIVND (reference sequence). The CDR3 runs 15 residues. The V end was cut by 3 bases, the J end by 5 bases, with 16 bases between. The CDR3 region is CASSISGGRRTEAFF. The CDR3 DNA reads as TGTGCCAGTAGTATTTCCGGGGGACGAAGAACTGAAGCTTTCTTT.

The chain is built from TRBV19 and TRBJ1-1; 8 nucleotides match TRBD1. The CDR3 covers 14 residues. In germline, CDR1 is LNHDA, CDR2 SQIVND (reference sequence). V was pared by 3 bases and J by 4 bases, with 4 bases of the junction left unmatched. CDR3 in DNA: TGTGCCAGTAGTATTACAGGGGGTGGCACTGAAGCTTTCTTT. This codes for CASSITGGGTEAFF.

The rearrangement links TRBV2 to TRBJ1-1; D is ambiguous. The CDR3 spans 14 residues. Germline loops: CDR1 SNHLY, CDR2 FYNNEI. Trimming took 10 bases from V and 1 from J, leaving 16 bases between them. The CDR3 DNA is TGTGCCACCCAATATACGGAATCGAACACTGAAGCTTTCTTT. Amino acids: CATQYTESNTEAFF.

The V call is TRBV28, the J call TRBJ1-2, with 7 bases matching TRBD1. The ends lost 6 bases at V and 1 base at J; junction bases unmatched: 2. The CDR3 extends over 13 amino acids. Germline V gene sequence: CDR1 MDHEN, CDR2 SYDVKM. The CDR3 spells CASSRDSNYGYTF. For the CDR3, the DNA is TGTGCCAGCAGCCGGGACAGTAACTATGGCTACACCTTC.

The chain has TRBV19 and TRBJ2-7, with 7 bases identical to TRBD1. Germline-derived CDR1 and CDR2 are LNHDA and SQIVND (reference sequence). CDR3 length equals 13 residues. The V and J ends lost 8 bases and 1 base, in that order; junction bases with no gene match: 5. CDR3 DNA: TGTGCCAGTGCCGGGACAGTTTCCTACGAGCAGTACTTC. Translating gives CASAGTVSYEQYF.